What follows are 6 T cell receptor beta chains derived from one specimen sequenced in a study of blood T cell repertoires in COVID-19. Sequencing was performed with immunoSEQ multiplex PCR; in TCRdb, only in-frame clones are kept and a portion is missing. There are roughly 85,000 clones in the sample; around 86% occur only once, and 25% to 30% lies in the top ten. Material: peripheral blood. These receptors originate from a middle-aged man with active or convalescent COVID-19.

The gene calls are TRBV12-3 or TRBV12-4 and TRBJ2-2; D unclear. The V and J ends lost 7 bases and 1 base respectively, with 4 bases between them. There are 12 residues in the CDR3. Here the CDR3 reads CASTQNTGELFF. For the CDR3, the DNA is TGTGCCAGCACCCAGAACACCGGGGAGCTGTTTTTT.

The rearrangement joins TRBV7-9 to TRBJ2-5; TRBD1 aligns across 12 bases. Germline assignment: CDR1 SEHNR and CDR2 FQNEAQ (reference sequence). The V gene end was trimmed by 4 bases and the J gene end by 4 bases; junction bases not matched to a gene: 7. The CDR3 length is 16 residues. CDR3 sequence: CASSSSGTGGAETQYF. The CDR3 nucleotides are TGTGCCAGCAGCTCTTCCGGGACAGGGGGCGCAGAGACCCAGTACTTC.

The genes are TRBV30 and TRBJ2-1, with TRBD2 matching over 8 bases. Germline V gene data show CDR1 as GTSNPN and CDR2 as SVGIG (reference sequence). V gave up 4 bases and J gave up 9 bases; unmatched junction bases: 11. This CDR3 contains 14 residues. CDR3 loop: CAWNWGLGTVEQFF. The CDR3 coding sequence is TGTGCCTGGAATTGGGGACTAGGTACGGTTGAGCAGTTCTTC. Combining the CDR3 with reference TRBV30 and TRBJ2-1 gives the whole variable domain SQTIHQWPATLVQPVGSPLSLECTVEGTSNPNLYWYRQAAGRGLQLLFYSVGIGQISSEVPQNLSASRPQDRQFILSSKKLLLSDSGFYLCAWNWGLGTVEQFFGPGTRLTVL.

The genes are TRBV24-1 and TRBJ1-2; 9 positions agree with TRBD1. Per germline, CDR1 KGHDR and CDR2 SFDVKD. J gave up 7 bases and V 4 bases, and 9 bases lay outside the gene matches. This CDR3 comprises 15 residues. The CDR3 region has the DNA TGTGCCACCAGTGACACCGGGACAGGGTATGGTGGCTACACCTTC. Encoded protein: CATSDTGTGYGGYTF.

The V and J genes are TRBV30 and TRBJ2-1; TRBD2 agrees at 8 bases. With 7 bases clipped from V and 5 bases from J, the junction kept 10 bases outside the gene matches. This CDR3 has 14 amino acids. Germline lookup yields CDR1 GTSNPN and CDR2 SVGIG (reference sequence). The CDR3 is CASGRGGTNNEQFF. For the CDR3, the DNA is TGTGCCTCGGGACGGGGGGGTACGAACAATGAGCAGTTCTTC.

The V call is TRBV30, the J call TRBJ2-5; D may be TRBD2 (5 bases). The CDR3 is made up of 11 amino acids. Germline CDR1 is GTSNPN and CDR2 is SVGIG (reference sequence). The germline V and J ends were trimmed by 4 bases and 6 bases, with 9 bases remaining between them. CDR3 in DNA: TGTGCCTGGATTTCGGGGAAGACCCAGTACTTC. It codes for CAWISGKTQYF.